Here is one T cell receptor beta chain with its context. Its antigen remains unidentified. Amplifying from RNA transcripts, the study obtained TCR beta CDR3 regions. HTBI-primed first-round RT-PCR preceded second-round multiplex PCR. TCRdb called the multiplex PCR reads again in MiXCR, with one record for every CDR3 protein. Among about 1.2 million distinct CDR3 sequences, about 40% were seen once, and the ten largest hold over 8.5%. In germline, CDR1 is SGHTA, CDR2 FQGTGA. The CDR3 sequence is 15 residues long. V gave up 6 bases and J gave up 6 bases; unmatched junction bases: 11. This sample was taken from a study of Graves' ophthalmopathy and Graves' hyperthyroidism. Whole-study results and caveats: Blood repertoires reportedly contained most expanded thyroid clonotypes above 0.001 frequency.

Input material: peripheral blood or thyroid tissue (not recorded which). The chain links TRBV7-3 to TRBJ2-7; 10 bases align to TRBD1. The sequence derives from an adult man with Graves' hyperthyroidism. For the CDR3, the DNA is TGTGCCAGCAGTGATGACAGGGGGCTACTAAGCGAGCAGTACTTC. As protein: CASSDDRGLLSEQYF. Full variable domain (missing parts from reference TRBV7-3 and TRBJ2-7): GAGVSQTPSNKVTEKGKYVELRCDPISGHTALYWYRQSLGQGPEFLIYFQGTGAADDSGLPNDRFFAVRPEGSVSTLKIQRTERGDSAVYLCASSDDRGLLSEQYFGPGTRLTVT.